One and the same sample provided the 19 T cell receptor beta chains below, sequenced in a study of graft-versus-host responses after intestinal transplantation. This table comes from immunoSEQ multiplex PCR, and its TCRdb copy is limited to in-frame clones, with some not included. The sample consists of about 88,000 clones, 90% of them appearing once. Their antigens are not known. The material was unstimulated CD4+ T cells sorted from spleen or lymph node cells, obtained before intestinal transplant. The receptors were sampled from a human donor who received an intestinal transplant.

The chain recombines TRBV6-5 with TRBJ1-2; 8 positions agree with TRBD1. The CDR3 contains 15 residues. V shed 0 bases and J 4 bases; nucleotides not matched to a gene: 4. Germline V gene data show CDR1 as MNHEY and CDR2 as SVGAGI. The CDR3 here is CASSYSQGAGYGYTF. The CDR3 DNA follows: TGTGCCAGCAGTTACTCGCAGGGGGCAGGCTATGGCTACACCTTC.

The chain's CDR3 is CASRPDRAAEAFF. The CDR3 DNA follows: TGTGCCAGCAGGCCGGACAGGGCGGCTGAAGCTTTCTTT. The gene calls are TRBV6-5 and TRBJ1-1; 8 nucleotides agree with TRBD1. This CDR3 has 13 amino acids. V was pared by 6 bases and J by 6 bases, with 6 bases of the junction left unmatched. CDR1 and CDR2 (germline): MNHEY, SVGAGI.

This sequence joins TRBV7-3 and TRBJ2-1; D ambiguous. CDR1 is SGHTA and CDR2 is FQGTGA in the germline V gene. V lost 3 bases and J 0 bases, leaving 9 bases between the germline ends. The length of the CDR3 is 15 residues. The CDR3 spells CASSLMGSSYNEQFF. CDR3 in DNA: TGTGCCAGCAGCTTGATGGGCAGCTCCTACAATGAGCAGTTCTTC. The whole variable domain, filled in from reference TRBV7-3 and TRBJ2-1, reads GAGVSQTPSNKVTEKGKYVELRCDPISGHTALYWYRQSLGQGPEFLIYFQGTGAADDSGLPNDRFFAVRPEGSVSTLKIQRTERGDSAVYLCASSLMGSSYNEQFFGPGTRLTVL.

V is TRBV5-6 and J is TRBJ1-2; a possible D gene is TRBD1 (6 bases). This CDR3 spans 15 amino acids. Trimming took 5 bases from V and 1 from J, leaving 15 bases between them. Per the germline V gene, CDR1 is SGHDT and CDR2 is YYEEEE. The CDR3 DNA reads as TGTGCCAGCAGGGACAGAGGATCTAATAACTATGGCTACACCTTC. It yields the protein CASRDRGSNNYGYTF. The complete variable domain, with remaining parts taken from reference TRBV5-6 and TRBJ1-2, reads DAGVTQSPTHLIKTRGQQVTLRCSPKSGHDTVSWYQQALGQGPQFIFQYYEEEERQRGNFPDRFSGHQFPNYSSELNVNALLLGDSALYLCASRDRGSNNYGYTFGSGTRLTVV.

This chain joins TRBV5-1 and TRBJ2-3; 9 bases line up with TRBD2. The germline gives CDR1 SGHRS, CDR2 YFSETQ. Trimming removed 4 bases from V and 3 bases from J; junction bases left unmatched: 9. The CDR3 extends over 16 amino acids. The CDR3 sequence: CASSPARGGGTDTQYF. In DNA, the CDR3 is TGCGCCAGCAGCCCGGCGCGGGGGGGCGGTACAGATACGCAGTATTTT.

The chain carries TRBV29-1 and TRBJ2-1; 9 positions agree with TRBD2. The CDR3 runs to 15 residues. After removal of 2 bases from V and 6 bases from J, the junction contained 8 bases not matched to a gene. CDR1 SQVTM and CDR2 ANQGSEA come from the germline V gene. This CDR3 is CSVEMFAGGPNEQFF. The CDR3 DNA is TGCAGCGTTGAAATGTTTGCGGGGGGGCCCAATGAGCAGTTCTTC.

CDR3 coding DNA: TGTGCCAGCAGCCTATGGCTCGGGGGAGGCTACACCTTC. It is translated as CASSLWLGGGYTF. V gene TRBV7-9 combines with J gene TRBJ1-2; D might be TRBD1 (5 bases). V was pared by 5 bases and J by 8 bases, with 15 bases between. The V gene's germline CDR1 is SEHNR and CDR2 FQNEAQ (reference sequence). CDR3 length equals 13 residues.

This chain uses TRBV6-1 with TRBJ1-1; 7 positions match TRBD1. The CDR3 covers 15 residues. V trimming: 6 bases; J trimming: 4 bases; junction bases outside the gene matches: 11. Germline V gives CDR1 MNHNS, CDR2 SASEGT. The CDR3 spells CASRNEGAPGTEAFF. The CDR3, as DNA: TGTGCCAGCAGGAACGAGGGGGCGCCCGGCACTGAAGCTTTCTTT.

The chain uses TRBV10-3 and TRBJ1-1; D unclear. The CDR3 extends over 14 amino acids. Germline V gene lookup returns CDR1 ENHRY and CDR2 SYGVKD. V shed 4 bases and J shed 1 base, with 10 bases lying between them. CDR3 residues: CAISGLLPNTEAFF. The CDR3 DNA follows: TGTGCCATCAGTGGCCTACTTCCGAACACTGAAGCTTTCTTT.

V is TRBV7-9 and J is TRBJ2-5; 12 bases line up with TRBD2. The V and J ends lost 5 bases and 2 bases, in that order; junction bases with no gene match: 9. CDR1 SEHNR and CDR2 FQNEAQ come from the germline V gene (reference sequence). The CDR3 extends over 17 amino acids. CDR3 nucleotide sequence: TGTGCCAGCAGCAGACGACTAGCGGGGGTAAGGCAAGAGACCCAGTACTTC. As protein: CASSRRLAGVRQETQYF. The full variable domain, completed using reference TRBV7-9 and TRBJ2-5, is DTGVSQNPRHKITKRGQNVTFRCDPISEHNRLYWYRQTLGQGPEFLTYFQNEAQLEKSRLLSDRFSAERPKGSFSTLEIQRTEQGDSAMYLCASSRRLAGVRQETQYFGPGTRLLVL.

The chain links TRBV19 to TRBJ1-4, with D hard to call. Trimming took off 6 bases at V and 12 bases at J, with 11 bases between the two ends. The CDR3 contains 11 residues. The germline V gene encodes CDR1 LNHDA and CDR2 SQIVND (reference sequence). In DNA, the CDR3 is TGTGCCAGTAGAGGCCCAGGTGAACTGTTTTTT. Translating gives CASRGPGELFF.

This CDR3 reads CASRDSHEQYF. The CDR3 DNA follows: TGCGCCAGCAGGGACAGCCACGAGCAGTACTTC. This chain connects TRBV5-1 to TRBJ2-7; D is possibly TRBD1 (6 bases). The germline CDR1 and CDR2 sequences are SGHRS and YFSETQ. The CDR3 sequence is 11 residues long. Trimming shortened V by 5 bases and J by 5 bases, and 8 bases separated the two germline ends.

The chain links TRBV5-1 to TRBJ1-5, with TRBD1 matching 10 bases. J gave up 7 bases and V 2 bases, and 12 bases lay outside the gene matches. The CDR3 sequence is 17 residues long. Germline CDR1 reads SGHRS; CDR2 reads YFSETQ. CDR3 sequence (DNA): TGCGCCAGCAGCTTCGACCCGATGGGGACAGGGGACCAGCCCCAGCATTTT. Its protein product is CASSFDPMGTGDQPQHF.

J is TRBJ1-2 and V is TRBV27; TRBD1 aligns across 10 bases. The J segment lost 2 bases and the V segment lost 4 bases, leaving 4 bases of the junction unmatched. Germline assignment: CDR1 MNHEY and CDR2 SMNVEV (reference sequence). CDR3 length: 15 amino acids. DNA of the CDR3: TGTGCCAGCAGTTCAAGGGGACAGGGGAACTATGGCTACACCTTC. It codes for CASSSRGQGNYGYTF.

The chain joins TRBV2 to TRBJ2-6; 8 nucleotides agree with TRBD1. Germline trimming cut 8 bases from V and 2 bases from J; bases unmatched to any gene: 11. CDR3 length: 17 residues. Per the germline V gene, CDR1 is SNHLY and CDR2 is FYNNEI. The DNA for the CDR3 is TGTGCCAGCCCCTCCGGACAGGGTTCGGCTGGGGCCAACGTCCTGACTTTC. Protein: CASPSGQGSAGANVLTF.

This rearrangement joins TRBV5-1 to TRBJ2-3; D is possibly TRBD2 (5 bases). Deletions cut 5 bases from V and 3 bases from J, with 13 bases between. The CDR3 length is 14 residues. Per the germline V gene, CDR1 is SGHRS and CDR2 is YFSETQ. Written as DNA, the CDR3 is TGCGCCAGCAGTTCTGGCAGGAGGACAGATACGCAGTATTTT. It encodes CASSSGRRTDTQYF. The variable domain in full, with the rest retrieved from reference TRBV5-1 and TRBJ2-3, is KAGVTQTPRYLIKTRGQQVTLSCSPISGHRSVSWYQQTPGQGLQFLFEYFSETQRNKGNFPGRFSGRQFSNSRSEMNVSTLELGDSALYLCASSSGRRTDTQYFGPGTRLTVL.

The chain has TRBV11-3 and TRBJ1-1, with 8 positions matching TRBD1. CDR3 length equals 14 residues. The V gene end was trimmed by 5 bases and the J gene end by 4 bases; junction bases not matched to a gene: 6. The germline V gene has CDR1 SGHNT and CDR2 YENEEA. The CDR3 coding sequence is TGTGCCAGCAGCGCGGACAGGGAGACCACTGAAGCTTTCTTT. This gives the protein CASSADRETTEAFF.

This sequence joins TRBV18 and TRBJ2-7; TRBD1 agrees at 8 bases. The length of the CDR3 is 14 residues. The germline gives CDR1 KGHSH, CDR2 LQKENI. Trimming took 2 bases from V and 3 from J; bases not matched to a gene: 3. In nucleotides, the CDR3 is TGTGCCAGCTCACCAAGGACAGGGATCTACGAGCAGTACTTC. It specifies CASSPRTGIYEQYF. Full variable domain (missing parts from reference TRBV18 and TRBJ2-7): NAGVMQNPRHLVRRRGQEARLRCSPMKGHSHVYWYRQLPEEGLKFMVYLQKENIIDESGMPKERFSAEFPKEGPSILRIQQVVRGDSAAYFCASSPRTGIYEQYFGPGTRLTVT.

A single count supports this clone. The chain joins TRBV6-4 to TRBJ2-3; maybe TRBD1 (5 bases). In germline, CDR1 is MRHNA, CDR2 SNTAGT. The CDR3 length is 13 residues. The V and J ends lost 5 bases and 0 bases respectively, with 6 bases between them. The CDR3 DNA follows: TGTGCCAGCAGTCAGGGTAGCACAGATACGCAGTATTTT. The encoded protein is CASSQGSTDTQYF.